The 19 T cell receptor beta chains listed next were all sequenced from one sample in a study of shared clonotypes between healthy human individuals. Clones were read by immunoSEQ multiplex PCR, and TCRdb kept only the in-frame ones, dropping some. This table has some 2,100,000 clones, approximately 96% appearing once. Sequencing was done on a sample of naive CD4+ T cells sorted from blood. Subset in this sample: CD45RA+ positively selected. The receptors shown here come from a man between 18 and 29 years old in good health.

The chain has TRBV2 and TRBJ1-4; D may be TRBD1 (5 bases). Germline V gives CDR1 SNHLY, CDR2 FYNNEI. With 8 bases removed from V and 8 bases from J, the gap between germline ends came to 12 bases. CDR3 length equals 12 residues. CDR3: CASFRVGEKLFF. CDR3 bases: TGTGCCAGCTTCAGGGTAGGCGAAAAACTGTTTTTT.

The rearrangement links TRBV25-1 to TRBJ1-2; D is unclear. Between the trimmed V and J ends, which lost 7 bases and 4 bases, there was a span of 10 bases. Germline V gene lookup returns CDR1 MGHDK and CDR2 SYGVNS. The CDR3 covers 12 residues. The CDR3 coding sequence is TGTGCCAGCATTGGGCCAGGCTATGGCTACACCTTC. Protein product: CASIGPGYGYTF.

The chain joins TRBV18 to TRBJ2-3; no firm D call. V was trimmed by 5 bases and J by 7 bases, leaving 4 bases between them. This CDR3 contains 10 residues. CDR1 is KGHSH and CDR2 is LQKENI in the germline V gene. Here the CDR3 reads CASSGYTQYF. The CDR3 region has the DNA TGTGCCAGCTCAGGTTATACGCAGTATTTT.

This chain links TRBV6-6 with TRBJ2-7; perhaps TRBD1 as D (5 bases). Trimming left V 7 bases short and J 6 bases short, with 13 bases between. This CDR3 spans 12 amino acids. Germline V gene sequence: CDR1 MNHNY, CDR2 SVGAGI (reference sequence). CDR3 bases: TGTGCCAGCAAGGCAGGGAATGCCGAGCAGTACTTC. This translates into CASKAGNAEQYF.

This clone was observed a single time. The CDR3 loop reads CASSVASYGSTDTQYF. The CDR3, as DNA: TGTGCCAGCAGCGTAGCTTCCTACGGGTCTACAGATACGCAGTATTTT. The chain couples TRBV9 to TRBJ2-3; D not resolved. The CDR3 has 16 amino acids. Germline CDR1 reads SGDLS; CDR2 reads YYNGEE. Deletions cut 0 bases from V and 3 bases from J, with 14 bases between.

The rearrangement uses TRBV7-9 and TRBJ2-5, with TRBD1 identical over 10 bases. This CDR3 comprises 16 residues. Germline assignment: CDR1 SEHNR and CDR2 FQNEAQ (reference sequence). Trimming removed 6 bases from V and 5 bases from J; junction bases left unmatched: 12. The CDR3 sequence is CASSYLTGGLGETQYF. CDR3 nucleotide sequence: TGTGCCAGCAGTTACCTGACAGGGGGCCTGGGGGAGACCCAGTACTTC. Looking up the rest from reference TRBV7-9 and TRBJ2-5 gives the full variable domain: DTGVSQNPRHKITKRGQNVTFRCDPISEHNRLYWYRQTLGQGPEFLTYFQNEAQLEKSRLLSDRFSAERPKGSFSTLEIQRTEQGDSAMYLCASSYLTGGLGETQYFGPGTRLLVL.

CDR3: CASSPPTGYAGELFF. CDR3 coding DNA: TGTGCCAGCTCACCACCGACAGGGTATGCCGGGGAGCTGTTTTTT. This chain joins TRBV18 and TRBJ2-2; 7 bases agree with TRBD1. This CDR3 is 15 amino acids long. V lost 0 bases, J lost 6 bases, and 4 bases stayed unmatched. Germline V gene sequence: CDR1 KGHSH, CDR2 LQKENI.

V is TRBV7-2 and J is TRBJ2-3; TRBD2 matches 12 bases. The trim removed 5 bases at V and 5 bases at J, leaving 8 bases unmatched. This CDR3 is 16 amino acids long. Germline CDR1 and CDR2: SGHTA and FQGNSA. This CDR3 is CASSKGWTSGIDTQYF. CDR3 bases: TGTGCCAGCAGCAAAGGGTGGACTAGCGGGATAGATACGCAGTATTTT.

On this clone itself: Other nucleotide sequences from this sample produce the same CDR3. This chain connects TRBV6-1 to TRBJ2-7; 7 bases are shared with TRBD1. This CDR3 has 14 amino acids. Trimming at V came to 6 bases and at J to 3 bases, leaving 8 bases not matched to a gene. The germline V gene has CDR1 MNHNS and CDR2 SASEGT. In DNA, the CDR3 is TGTGCCAGCAGGCGACAGGGCTTGGACTACGAGCAGTACTTC. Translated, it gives CASRRQGLDYEQYF.

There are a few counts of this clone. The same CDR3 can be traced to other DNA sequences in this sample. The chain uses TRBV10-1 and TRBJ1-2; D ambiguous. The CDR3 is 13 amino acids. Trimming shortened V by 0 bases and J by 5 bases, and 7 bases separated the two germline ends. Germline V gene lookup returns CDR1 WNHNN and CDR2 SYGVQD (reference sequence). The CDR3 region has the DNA TGCGCCAGCAGTGAGTCGGTCGGATATGGCTACACCTTC. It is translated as CASSESVGYGYTF.

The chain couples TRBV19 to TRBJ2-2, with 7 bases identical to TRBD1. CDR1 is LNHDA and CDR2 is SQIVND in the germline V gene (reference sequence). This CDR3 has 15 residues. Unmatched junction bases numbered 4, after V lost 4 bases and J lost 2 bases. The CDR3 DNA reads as TGTGCCAGTAGTACCGGGACAGCTAACACCGGGGAGCTGTTTTTT. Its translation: CASSTGTANTGELFF.

CDR3 amino acids: CASRSSGTSGRYYTDTQYF. CDR3 nucleotides: TGTGCCAGCAGGTCCTCCGGGACTAGCGGGAGGTACTACACAGATACGCAGTATTTT. This chain uses TRBV7-2 with TRBJ2-3, with TRBD2 matching 15 bases. The trim removed 6 bases at V and 2 bases at J, leaving 12 bases unmatched. The CDR3 extends over 19 amino acids. CDR1 is SGHTA, CDR2 FQGNSA, per germline.

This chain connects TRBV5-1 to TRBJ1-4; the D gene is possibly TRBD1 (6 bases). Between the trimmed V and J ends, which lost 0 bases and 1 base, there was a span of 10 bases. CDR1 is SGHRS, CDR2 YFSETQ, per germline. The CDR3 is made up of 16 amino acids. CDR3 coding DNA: TGCGCCAGCAGCTTGGCTTTACAGGGAACTAATGAAAAACTGTTTTTT. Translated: CASSLALQGTNEKLFF.

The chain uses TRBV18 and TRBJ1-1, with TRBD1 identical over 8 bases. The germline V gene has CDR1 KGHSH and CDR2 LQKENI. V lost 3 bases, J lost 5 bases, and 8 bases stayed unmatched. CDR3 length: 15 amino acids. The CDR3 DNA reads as TGTGCCAGCTCACCCTACACAGGGGGGGATACTGAAGCTTTCTTT. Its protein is CASSPYTGGDTEAFF.

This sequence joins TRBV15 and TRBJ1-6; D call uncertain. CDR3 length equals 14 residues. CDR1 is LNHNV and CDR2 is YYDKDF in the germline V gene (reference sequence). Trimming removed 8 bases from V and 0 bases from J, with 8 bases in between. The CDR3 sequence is CATASGSYNSPLHF. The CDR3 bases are TGTGCCACCGCGAGCGGCTCCTATAATTCACCCCTCCACTTT.

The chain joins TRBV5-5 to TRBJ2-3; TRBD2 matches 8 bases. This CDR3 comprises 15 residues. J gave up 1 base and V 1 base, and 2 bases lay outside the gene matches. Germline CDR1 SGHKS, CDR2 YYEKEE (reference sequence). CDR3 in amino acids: CASSLREGGTDTQYF. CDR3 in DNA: TGTGCCAGCAGCTTGCGGGAGGGGGGCACAGATACGCAGTATTTT.

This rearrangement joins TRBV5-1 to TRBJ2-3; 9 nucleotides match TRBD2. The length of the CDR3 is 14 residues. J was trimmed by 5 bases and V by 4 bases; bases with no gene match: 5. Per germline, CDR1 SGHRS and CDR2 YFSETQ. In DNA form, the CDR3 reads TGCGCCAGCAGCATGGGACTAGCTGGAGATACGCAGTATTTT. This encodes CASSMGLAGDTQYF.

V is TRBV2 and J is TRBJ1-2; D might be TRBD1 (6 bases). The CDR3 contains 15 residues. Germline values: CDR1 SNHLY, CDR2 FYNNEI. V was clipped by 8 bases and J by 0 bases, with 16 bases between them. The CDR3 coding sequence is TGTGCCAGCGGCCGGGAAGGGGGGCCTAACTATGGCTACACCTTC. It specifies CASGREGGPNYGYTF.

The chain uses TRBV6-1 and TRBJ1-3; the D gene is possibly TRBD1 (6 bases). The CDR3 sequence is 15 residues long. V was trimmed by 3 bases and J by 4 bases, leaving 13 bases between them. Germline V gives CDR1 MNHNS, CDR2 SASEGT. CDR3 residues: CASSELRGQGNTIYF. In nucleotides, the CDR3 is TGTGCCAGCAGTGAGCTTCGGGGGCAAGGAAACACCATATATTTT.